This T cell receptor beta chain was documented in a study of shared clonotypes between healthy human individuals. Whole-study results and caveats: Approximately 5.1% was the fraction of naive CD4 clonotypes found shared across a few donors.

A note on this clone: Its cognate antigen is unknown.

Germline V gives CDR1 SEHNR, CDR2 FQNEAQ (reference sequence). V gave up 4 bases and J gave up 0 bases, with 15 bases separating them. The CDR3 totals 16 residues. Running of the assay took place at deep level. Only in-frame clones appear in the TCRdb table, and some are missing; sequencing was by immunoSEQ multiplex PCR. The sample lists some 2.3 million clones; approximately 95% were seen once. Sample: naive CD4+ T cells from PBMCs. Subset noted: CD45RA+ positively selected. The receptor's source is a man between 18 and 35 years old in good health. Some clones in this sample may be carry-over from other donors' samples. This chain uses TRBV7-9 with TRBJ1-1; tentatively, D is TRBD1 (6 bases). The CDR3 loop is CASSSLIQGMNTEAFF. CDR3 DNA sequence: TGTGCCAGCAGCTCACTTATACAGGGCATGAACACTGAAGCTTTCTTT.